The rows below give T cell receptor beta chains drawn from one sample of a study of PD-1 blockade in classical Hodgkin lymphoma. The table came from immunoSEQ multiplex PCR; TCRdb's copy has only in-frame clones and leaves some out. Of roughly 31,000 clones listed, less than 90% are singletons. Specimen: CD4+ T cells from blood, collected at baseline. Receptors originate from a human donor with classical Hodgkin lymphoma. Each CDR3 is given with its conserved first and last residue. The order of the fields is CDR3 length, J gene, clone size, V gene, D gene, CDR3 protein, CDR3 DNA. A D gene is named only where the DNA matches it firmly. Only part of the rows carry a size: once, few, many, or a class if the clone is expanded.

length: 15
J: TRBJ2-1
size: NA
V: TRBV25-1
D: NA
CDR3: CASSDLSLDYNEQFF
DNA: TGTGCCAGCAGTGATTTGTCCCTGGACTACAATGAGCAGTTCTTC

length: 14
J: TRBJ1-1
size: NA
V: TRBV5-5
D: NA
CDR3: CASSLDRLNTEAFF
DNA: TGTGCCAGCAGCTTGGACAGATTGAACACTGAAGCTTTCTTT

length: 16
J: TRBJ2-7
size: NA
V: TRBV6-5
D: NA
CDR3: CASSYYAGRGNNEQYF
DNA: TGTGCCAGCAGTTACTACGCGGGAAGAGGGAACAACGAGCAGTACTTC

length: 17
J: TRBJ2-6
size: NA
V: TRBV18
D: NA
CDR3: CASSHLLPDSGANVLTF
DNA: TGTGCCAGCTCACACCTCCTCCCCGACTCTGGGGCCAACGTCCTGACTTTC

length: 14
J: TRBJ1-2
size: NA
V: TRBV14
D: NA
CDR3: CASSQVGGRYGYTF
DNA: TGTGCCAGCAGCCAAGTCGGAGGGCGCTATGGCTACACCTTC

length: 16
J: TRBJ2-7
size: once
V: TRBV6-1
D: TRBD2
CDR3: CASSVRLAGGLYEQYF
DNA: TGTGCCAGCAGTGTTAGACTAGCGGGAGGTTTATACGAGCAGTACTTC

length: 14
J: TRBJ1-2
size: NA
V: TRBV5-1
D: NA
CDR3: CASSLVAGEGGYTF
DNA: TGCGCCAGCAGCTTGGTCGCAGGGGAAGGTGGCTACACCTTC

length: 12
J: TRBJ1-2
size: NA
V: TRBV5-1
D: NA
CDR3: CASSFAGDGYTF
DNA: TGCGCCAGCAGCTTTGCAGGGGATGGCTACACCTTC

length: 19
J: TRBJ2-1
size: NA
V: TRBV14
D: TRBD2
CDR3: CASSQDGSTSGHLYNEQFF
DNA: TGTGCCAGCAGCCAAGACGGCTCGACTAGCGGTCACCTTTACAATGAGCAGTTCTTC

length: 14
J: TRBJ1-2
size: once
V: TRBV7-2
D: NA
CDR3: CASSEYSIGYGYTF
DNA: TGTGCCAGCAGCGAGTATAGTATCGGATATGGCTACACCTTC

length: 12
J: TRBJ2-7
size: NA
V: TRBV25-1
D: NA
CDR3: CASSSSLYEQYF
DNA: TGTGCCAGCAGCAGCTCTCTCTACGAGCAGTACTTC

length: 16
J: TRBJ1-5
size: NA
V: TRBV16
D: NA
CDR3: CASSRGRGWGNQPQHF
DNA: TGTGCCAGCAGCCGGGGGCGGGGTTGGGGCAATCAGCCCCAGCATTTT

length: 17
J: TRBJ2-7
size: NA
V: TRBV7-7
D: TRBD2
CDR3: CASSKGKLAGGRYEQYF
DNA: TGTGCCAGCAGCAAGGGGAAACTAGCGGGAGGGCGGTACGAGCAGTACTTC

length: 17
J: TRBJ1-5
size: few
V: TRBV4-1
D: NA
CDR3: CASSQEGIGTGNQPQHF
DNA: TGCGCCAGCAGCCAAGAAGGAATCGGTACGGGCAATCAGCCCCAGCATTTT

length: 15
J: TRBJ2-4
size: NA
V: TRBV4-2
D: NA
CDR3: CASSQLGEAKNIQYF
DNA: TGTGCCAGCAGCCAACTAGGAGAGGCCAAAAACATTCAGTACTTC

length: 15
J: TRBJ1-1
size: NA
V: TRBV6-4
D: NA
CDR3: CASSPRGDVNTEAFF
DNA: TGTGCCAGCAGTCCTAGGGGCGACGTGAACACTGAAGCTTTCTTT

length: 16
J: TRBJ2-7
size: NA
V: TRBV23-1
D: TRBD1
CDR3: CASRRSGTGSDHEQYF
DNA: TGCGCCAGCAGACGCTCCGGGACAGGGTCCGACCACGAGCAGTACTTC

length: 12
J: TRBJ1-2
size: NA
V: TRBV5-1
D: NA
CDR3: CASSPDGYGYTF
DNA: TGCGCCAGCAGCCCGGACGGCTATGGCTACACCTTC

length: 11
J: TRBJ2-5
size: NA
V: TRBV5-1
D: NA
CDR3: CASSRQETQYF
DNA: TGCGCCAGCAGCAGACAAGAGACCCAGTACTTC

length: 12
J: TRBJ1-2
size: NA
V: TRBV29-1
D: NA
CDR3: CSVEGRGRGYTF
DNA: TGCAGCGTTGAAGGAAGGGGCCGTGGCTACACCTTC

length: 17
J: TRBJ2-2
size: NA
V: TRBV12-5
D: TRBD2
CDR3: CASGLDLWRESTGELFF
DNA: TGTGCTAGTGGTTTGGACCTGTGGCGGGAGTCGACCGGGGAGCTGTTTTTT

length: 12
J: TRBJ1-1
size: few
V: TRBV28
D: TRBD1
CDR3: CASSRGQGGAFF
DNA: TGTGCCAGCAGCCGAGGACAGGGAGGGGCTTTCTTT

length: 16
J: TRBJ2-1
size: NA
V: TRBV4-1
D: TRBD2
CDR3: CASSHPGTSGSSEQFF
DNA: TGCGCCAGCAGCCATCCCGGGACTAGCGGTAGCAGTGAGCAGTTCTTC

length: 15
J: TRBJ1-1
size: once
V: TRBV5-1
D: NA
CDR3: CASSGNRGGATEAFF
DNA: TGCGCCAGCAGCGGTAACCGGGGTGGAGCGACTGAAGCTTTCTTT

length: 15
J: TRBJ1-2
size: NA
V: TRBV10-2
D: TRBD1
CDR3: CASREPGQGEYGYTF
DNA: TGCGCCAGCAGGGAACCTGGACAGGGCGAATATGGCTACACCTTC

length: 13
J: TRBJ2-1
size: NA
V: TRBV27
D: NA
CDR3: CASSLSQPGEQFF
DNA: TGTGCCAGCAGTTTATCCCAGCCGGGGGAGCAGTTCTTC

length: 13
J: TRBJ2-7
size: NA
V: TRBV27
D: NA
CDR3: CASSLYLSYEQYF
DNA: TGTGCCAGCAGTTTATACCTATCCTACGAGCAGTACTTC

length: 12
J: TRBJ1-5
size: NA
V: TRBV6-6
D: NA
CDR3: CASNTPGQPQHF
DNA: TGTGCCAGCAACACCCCTGGCCAGCCCCAGCATTTT

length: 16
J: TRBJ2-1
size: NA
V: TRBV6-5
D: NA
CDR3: CASSYSTGVKDNEQFF
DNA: TGTGCCAGCAGTTACTCAACGGGAGTAAAAGACAATGAGCAGTTCTTC

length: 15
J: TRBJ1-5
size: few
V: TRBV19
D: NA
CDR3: CASSIFWGTNQPQHF
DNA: TGTGCCAGTAGTATTTTCTGGGGGACCAATCAGCCCCAGCATTTT

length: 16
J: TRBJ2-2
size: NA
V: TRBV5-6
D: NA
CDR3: CASSLSGASNTGELFF
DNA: TGTGCCAGCAGCTTGTCGGGCGCCTCGAACACCGGGGAGCTGTTTTTT

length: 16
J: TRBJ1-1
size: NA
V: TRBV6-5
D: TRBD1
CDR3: CASSYSMTGSGTEAFF
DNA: TGTGCCAGCAGTTACTCCATGACAGGGTCGGGGACTGAGGCTTTCTTT

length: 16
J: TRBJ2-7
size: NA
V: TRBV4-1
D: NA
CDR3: CASSQDSAGNLYEQYF
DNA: TGCGCCAGCAGCCAAGATTCGGCGGGAAACCTCTACGAGCAGTACTTC

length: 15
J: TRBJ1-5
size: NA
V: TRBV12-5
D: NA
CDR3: CASGLEGTSNQPQHF
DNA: TGTGCTAGTGGTTTGGAAGGTACCTCCAATCAGCCCCAGCATTTT

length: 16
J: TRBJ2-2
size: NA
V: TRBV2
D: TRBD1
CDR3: CASSALGQGWTGELFF
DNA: TGTGCCAGCAGTGCTTTGGGACAGGGGTGGACCGGGGAGCTGTTTTTT

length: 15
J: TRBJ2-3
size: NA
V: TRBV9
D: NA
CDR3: CASSVDWLGTDTQYF
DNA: TGTGCCAGCAGCGTAGATTGGCTCGGCACAGATACGCAGTATTTT

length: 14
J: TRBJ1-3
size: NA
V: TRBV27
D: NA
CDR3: CASSPAYSGNTIYF
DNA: TGTGCCAGCAGCCCGGCCTACTCTGGAAACACCATATATTTT

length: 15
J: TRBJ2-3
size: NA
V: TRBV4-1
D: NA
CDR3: CASSQGWKRADTQYF
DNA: TGCGCCAGCAGCCAAGGGTGGAAGCGCGCAGATACGCAGTATTTT

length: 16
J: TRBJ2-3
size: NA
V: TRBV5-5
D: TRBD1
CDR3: CASSGMGQGNTDTQYF
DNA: TGTGCCAGCAGCGGGATGGGACAGGGGAACACAGATACGCAGTATTTT

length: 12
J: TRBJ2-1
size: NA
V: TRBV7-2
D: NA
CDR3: CASSKTRDEQFF
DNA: TGTGCCAGCAGCAAAACTAGAGATGAGCAGTTCTTC

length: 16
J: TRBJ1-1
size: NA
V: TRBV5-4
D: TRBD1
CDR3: CASSLRWGQGLLEAFF
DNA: TGTGCCAGCAGCTTGCGATGGGGACAGGGCCTCCTTGAAGCTTTCTTT

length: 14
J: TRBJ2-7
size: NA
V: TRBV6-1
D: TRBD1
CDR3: CASSGGQGADEQYF
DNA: TGTGCCAGCAGTGGTGGACAGGGGGCTGACGAGCAGTACTTC

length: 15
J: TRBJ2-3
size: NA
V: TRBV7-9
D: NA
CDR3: CASSLQGTSTDTQYF
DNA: TGTGCCAGCAGCTTGCAGGGGACCAGCACAGATACGCAGTATTTT

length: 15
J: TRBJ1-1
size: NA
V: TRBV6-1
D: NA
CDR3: CASRENSNVNTEAFF
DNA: TGTGCCAGCAGGGAGAACAGCAATGTGAACACTGAAGCTTTCTTT